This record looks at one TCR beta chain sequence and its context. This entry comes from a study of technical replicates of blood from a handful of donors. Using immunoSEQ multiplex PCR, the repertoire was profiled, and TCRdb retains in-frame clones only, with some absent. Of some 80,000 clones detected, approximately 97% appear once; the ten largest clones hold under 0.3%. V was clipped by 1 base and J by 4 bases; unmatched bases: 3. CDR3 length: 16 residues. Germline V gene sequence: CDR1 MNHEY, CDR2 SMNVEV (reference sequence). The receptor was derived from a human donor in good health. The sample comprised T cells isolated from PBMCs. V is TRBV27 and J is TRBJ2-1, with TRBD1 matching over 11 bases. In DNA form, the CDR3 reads TGTGCCAGCAGTTTATTAGGGACAGGGGGGTACAATGAGCAGTTCTTC. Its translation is CASSLLGTGGYNEQFF.